These 14 T cell receptor beta chains came from one sample sequenced in a study of blood T cell repertoires in COVID-19. The protocol was immunoSEQ multiplex PCR, while the TCRdb copy is restricted to in-frame clones and leaves out a portion. The repertoire includes around 250,000 clones, over 75% of them detected once, and about 2% sits in the top ten. Sequencing used peripheral blood. The source is a man aged 30-40 years who had recovered from COVID-19.

This clone occurred once. The V and J genes are TRBV19 and TRBJ1-3; TRBD1 matches 7 bases. Germline V gene lookup returns CDR1 LNHDA and CDR2 SQIVND (reference sequence). The ends lost 3 bases at V and 1 base at J; junction bases unmatched: 12. This CDR3 region has 18 residues. The CDR3 DNA reads TGTGCCAGTAGTATTTGGATTCGACAGGGAGGATCTGGAAACACCATATATTTT. Its translation is CASSIWIRQGGSGNTIYF.

The chain couples TRBV19 to TRBJ1-5, with D uncertain. Germline V CDR1 and CDR2: LNHDA, SQIVND (reference sequence). The CDR3 runs to 16 residues. The ends were cut back, 4 bases at V and 7 bases at J, with 20 bases in the middle. In nucleotides, the CDR3 is TGTGCCAGTAGTACCCAGTTAAGAGGTTTGAGGCAGCCCCAGCATTTT. Encoded protein: CASSTQLRGLRQPQHF. The full variable domain, completed using reference TRBV19 and TRBJ1-5, is DGGITQSPKYLFRKEGQNVTLSCEQNLNHDAMYWYRQDPGQGLRLIYYSQIVNDFQKGDIAEGYSVSREKKESFPLTVTSAQKNPTAFYLCASSTQLRGLRQPQHFGDGTRLSIL.

The rearrangement uses TRBV6-5 and TRBJ2-3, with TRBD1 identical over 9 bases. Trimming cost V 6 bases and J 5 bases; bases outside gene matches: 6. This CDR3 spans 14 amino acids. Germline assignment: CDR1 MNHEY and CDR2 SVGAGI. CDR3 region: CASRRDRVEDTQYF. The CDR3 DNA sequence: TGTGCCAGCAGGCGGGACAGGGTTGAAGATACGCAGTATTTT.

This clone was detected once. The chain couples TRBV3-1 (or the pseudogene TRBV3-2) to TRBJ1-5; D perhaps matches TRBD1 (5 bases). The CDR3 loop spans 15 amino acids. The germline V gene encodes CDR1 LGHDT and CDR2 YNNKEL (reference sequence). V was shortened by 3 bases and J by 5 bases, with 14 bases between the two germline ends. For the CDR3, the DNA is TGTGCCAGCAGCCAGACTCAGGGAAGCCATCAGCCCCAGCATTTT. Translating gives CASSQTQGSHQPQHF.

This chain uses TRBV10-3 with TRBJ1-2; TRBD1 might be the D (5 bases). Germline-derived CDR1 and CDR2 are ENHRY and SYGVKD. CDR3 length: 14 residues. The V end lost 4 bases, the J end lost 4 bases, and 13 bases lay between the germline ends. CDR3: CAISGLEGTYGYTF. CDR3 bases: TGTGCCATCAGTGGGTTGGAGGGGACCTATGGCTACACCTTC.

The J gene is TRBJ2-1, the V gene TRBV6-5, with 9 bases that match TRBD1. With V trimmed by 1 base and J by 4 bases, 2 bases remained unmatched. This CDR3 is built from 15 residues. Germline V lookup: CDR1 MNHEY, CDR2 SVGAGI. The CDR3 reads CASSYYRGQYNEQFF. In DNA form, the CDR3 reads TGTGCCAGCAGTTACTACAGGGGGCAATACAATGAGCAGTTCTTC.

This clone was counted at least ten times. The chain has TRBV6-1 and TRBJ2-7, with a possible D match to TRBD1 (5 bases). The CDR3 spans 14 residues. The V and J ends lost 2 bases and 4 bases respectively, with 12 bases between them. Per germline, CDR1 MNHNS and CDR2 SASEGT. CDR3 in DNA: TGTGCCAGCAGTGAATCGGGTAACAGGTACGAGCAGTACGTC. Translating it yields CASSESGNRYEQYV.

The chain carries TRBV5-6 and TRBJ1-2; D gene ambiguous. Germline V gives CDR1 SGHDT, CDR2 YYEEEE. V lost 2 bases and J 2 bases, leaving 10 bases between the germline ends. This CDR3 spans 14 amino acids. Written as DNA, the CDR3 is TGTGCCAGCAGCTTTTCCGGTTTGAACTATGGCTACACCTTC. This sequence encodes CASSFSGLNYGYTF.

This chain connects TRBV19 to TRBJ1-2, with D perhaps TRBD1 (6 bases). V gave up 6 bases and J gave up 8 bases, with 10 bases separating them. The CDR3 totals 11 residues. Per germline, CDR1 LNHDA and CDR2 SQIVND (reference sequence). This CDR3 reads CASRGAGGYTF. CDR3 nucleotides: TGTGCCAGTAGGGGGGCTGGAGGCTACACCTTC.

This chain links TRBV6-5 with TRBJ2-3, with a tentative D call TRBD1 (6 bases). Trimming cost V 2 bases and J 8 bases, with 14 bases left between them. Germline V gives CDR1 MNHEY, CDR2 SVGAGI. The CDR3 totals 14 residues. The CDR3 bases are TGTGCCAGCAGTTACGCTCAGGGGTTTGGTACGCAGTATTTT. This translates into CASSYAQGFGTQYF.

The chain combines TRBV4-1 with TRBJ2-1, with 16 bases that match TRBD2. The trim removed 4 bases at V and 3 bases at J, leaving 9 bases unmatched. The V gene's germline CDR1 is MGHRA and CDR2 YSYEKL. The CDR3 is 19 amino acids. DNA for the CDR3: TGCGCCAGCAGCCCTCAGAGGGGACTAGCGGGGGGGCTCTACAATGAGCAGTTCTTC. Its protein product is CASSPQRGLAGGLYNEQFF.

The genes are TRBV9 and TRBJ1-1; 9 bases line up with TRBD1. Germline values: CDR1 SGDLS, CDR2 YYNGEE. This CDR3 is 14 amino acids long. V was pared by 4 bases and J by 5 bases, with 6 bases of the junction left unmatched. CDR3: CASSLTGGRTEAFF. As DNA, the CDR3 is TGTGCCAGCAGCCTGACAGGGGGTAGGACTGAAGCTTTCTTT.

This chain links TRBV7-9 with TRBJ2-3; D is possibly TRBD2 (5 bases). The CDR3 spans 14 residues. V lost 2 bases, J lost 4 bases, and 10 bases lay in between. The germline V gene encodes CDR1 SEHNR and CDR2 FQNEAQ (reference sequence). CDR3 in DNA: TGTGCCAGCAGCTTAAGGGAGTTCGCAGATACGCAGTATTTT. This sequence encodes CASSLREFADTQYF.

V and J are TRBV6-5 and TRBJ1-6, with 7 bases fitting TRBD1. CDR1 and CDR2 (germline): MNHEY, SVGAGI. V trimming: 6 bases; J trimming: 8 bases; junction bases outside the gene matches: 7. The CDR3 extends over 14 amino acids. CDR3 DNA: TGTGCCAGCAGACTCATTGACAGGGATTCACCCCTCCACTTT. The encoded protein is CASRLIDRDSPLHF.